Presented here are 21 T cell receptor beta chains from one specimen sequenced in a study of OX40 agonist ivuxolimab in advanced cancers. The data were produced by immunoSEQ multiplex PCR, yet TCRdb's version contains in-frame clones alone and is incomplete. The sample shows some 30,000 clones, around 90% of them seen only once. Sequences were derived from CD4+ or CD8+ T cells sorted from blood, sampled in a trial of the OX40 agonist ivuxolimab. These TCRs come from an adult with an advanced solid tumor such as melanoma, head and neck, liver or kidney cancer.

V gene TRBV6-5 combines with J gene TRBJ1-2; D is uncertain. The CDR3 spans 14 residues. V lost 4 bases, J lost 4 bases, and 13 bases lay in between. Germline V CDR1 and CDR2: MNHEY, SVGAGI. CDR3 in amino acids: CASSSPGLAYGYTF. The CDR3 DNA reads TGTGCCAGCAGTTCCCCTGGGTTGGCCTATGGCTACACCTTC.

The gene calls are TRBV9 and TRBJ2-1; the match to TRBD2 covers 7 bases. After removal of 0 bases from V and 2 bases from J, the junction contained 2 bases not matched to a gene. The CDR3 spans 15 residues. The germline V gene encodes CDR1 SGDLS and CDR2 YYNGEE. The CDR3 DNA reads TGTGCCAGCAGCGTAGAGGCGGGAGCCTACAATGAGCAGTTCTTC. It codes for CASSVEAGAYNEQFF.

The V gene is TRBV6-5, the J gene TRBJ1-5, with D possibly TRBD1 on 5 matching bases. The V end was cut by 2 bases, the J end by 7 bases, with 12 bases between. This CDR3 region has 14 residues. CDR1 is MNHEY and CDR2 is SVGAGI in the germline V gene. The CDR3 sequence is CASSYSQGGQPQHF. As DNA, the CDR3 is TGTGCCAGCAGTTACAGCCAGGGAGGGCAGCCCCAGCATTTT.

V is TRBV30 and J is TRBJ1-5; D gene ambiguous. The germline gives CDR1 GTSNPN, CDR2 SVGIG (reference sequence). This CDR3 has 13 amino acids. The V gene lost 0 bases and the J gene lost 0 bases, with 3 bases spanning the gap. The CDR3 here is CAWSVNSNQPQHF. The CDR3, as DNA: TGTGCCTGGAGTGTGAATAGCAATCAGCCCCAGCATTTT.

V usage is TRBV19 and J usage is TRBJ2-1; 7 bases fit TRBD1. From germline, CDR1 is LNHDA and CDR2 SQIVND (reference sequence). CDR3 length equals 14 residues. J was trimmed by 4 bases and V by 3 bases; bases with no gene match: 3. The CDR3 DNA reads TGTGCCAGTAGTATGGGGACAGAGTACAATGAGCAGTTCTTC. As protein: CASSMGTEYNEQFF.

On this clone itself: An end of the junction does not agree with germline; a read error may underlie this. This CDR3 is CASSPSSSYEQYF. As DNA, the CDR3 is TGCGCCAGCAGCCCCAGCAGCTCCTACGAGCAGTACTTC. This chain connects TRBV11-2 to TRBJ2-7; D is uncertain. The CDR3 contains 13 residues. From germline, CDR1 is SGHAT and CDR2 FQNNGV.

The chain links TRBV2 to TRBJ1-2; D uncertain. CDR1 and CDR2 from the germline V gene are SNHLY and FYNNEI. V was clipped by 1 base and J by 2 bases, with 5 bases between them. CDR3 size: 13 residues. The CDR3 DNA follows: TGTGCCAGCAGTGAAGTGGGAAACTATGGCTACACCTTC. Protein sequence: CASSEVGNYGYTF.

V usage is TRBV7-9 and J usage is TRBJ1-1; no clear D gene. The CDR3 loop spans 14 amino acids. Germline V gene sequence: CDR1 SEHNR, CDR2 FQNEAQ (reference sequence). Trimming pared 2 bases from V and 1 base from J, leaving 8 bases between. CDR3 region: CASSLQETNTEAFF. The CDR3, as DNA: TGTGCCAGCAGCTTACAGGAGACGAACACTGAAGCTTTCTTT.

The V gene is TRBV6-4, the J gene TRBJ2-1; 11 nucleotides line up with TRBD2. CDR1 and CDR2 from the germline V gene are MRHNA and SNTAGT. This CDR3 is built from 16 residues. V trimming: 5 bases; J trimming: 8 bases; junction bases outside the gene matches: 11. For the CDR3, the DNA is TGTGCCAGCAGTCCTATAGCGGGAGGGTTAAGGGATGAGCAGTTCTTC. This encodes CASSPIAGGLRDEQFF.

This chain links TRBV6-5 with TRBJ2-1, with D perhaps TRBD2 (5 bases). Trimming stripped 8 bases from V and 3 bases from J, with 8 bases between. The CDR3 covers 12 residues. CDR1 is MNHEY, CDR2 SVGAGI, per germline. CDR3 in amino acids: CASGRVYNEQFF. The DNA for the CDR3 is TGTGCCAGCGGGAGAGTCTACAATGAGCAGTTCTTC.

This chain connects TRBV19 to TRBJ2-7, with D possibly matching TRBD2 (5 bases). This CDR3 is built from 16 residues. Germline V gives CDR1 LNHDA, CDR2 SQIVND (reference sequence). Trimming shortened V by 1 base and J by 3 bases, and 16 bases separated the two germline ends. The CDR3 here is CASSIGRNGWNYEQYF. CDR3 nucleotides: TGTGCCAGTAGTATAGGGAGGAACGGTTGGAACTACGAGCAGTACTTC.

This chain uses TRBV7-2 with TRBJ2-7; D possibly corresponds to TRBD2 (5 bases). CDR3 length: 16 residues. V was clipped by 3 bases and J by 0 bases, with 15 bases between them. The germline CDR1 and CDR2 sequences are SGHTA and FQGNSA. The CDR3, as DNA: TGTGCCAGCAGCTTTTATCAAGGACTCGACTCCTACGAGCAGTACTTC. Translating it yields CASSFYQGLDSYEQYF.

The CDR3 loop is CASSSPGRGGEQYF. The CDR3 nucleotides are TGTGCCAGCAGCTCACCCGGGAGGGGCGGCGAGCAGTACTTC. The chain is built from TRBV7-6 and TRBJ2-7; TRBD2 agrees at 8 bases. CDR3 length equals 14 residues. Germline lookup yields CDR1 SGHVS and CDR2 FNYEAQ. The J segment lost 6 bases and the V segment lost 4 bases, leaving 8 bases of the junction unmatched. Variable domain in full (rest from reference TRBV7-6 and TRBJ2-7): GAGVSQSPRYKVTKRGQDVALRCDPISGHVSLYWYRQALGQGPEFLTYFNYEAQQDKSGLPNDRFSAERPEGSISTLTIQRTEQRDSAMYRCASSSPGRGGEQYFGPGTRLTVT.

CDR3 loop: CASSFQGDLYGYTF. CDR3 bases: TGTGCCAGCAGCTTCCAGGGGGACCTCTATGGCTACACCTTC. The chain recombines TRBV5-4 with TRBJ1-2; 7 bases agree with TRBD1. The germline V gene has CDR1 SGHNT and CDR2 YYREEE (reference sequence). Trimming took 2 bases from V and 4 from J; bases not matched to a gene: 5. The CDR3 sequence is 14 residues long.

The chain joins TRBV6-6 to TRBJ1-2; D is unclear. This CDR3 comprises 14 residues. The V gene's germline CDR1 is MNHNY and CDR2 SVGAGI (reference sequence). The V end was cut by 2 bases, the J end by 4 bases, with 11 bases between. The CDR3 spells CASSYGPLAYGYTF. The CDR3 DNA is TGTGCCAGCAGTTACGGCCCGTTGGCCTATGGCTACACCTTC.

This chain uses TRBV5-1 with TRBJ2-2, with TRBD2 as a possible D gene (5 bases). Trimming left V 4 bases short and J 5 bases short, with 15 bases between. Germline CDR1 is SGHRS and CDR2 is YFSETQ. The CDR3 runs to 15 residues. The CDR3 here is CASSPGVAVTGELFF. The CDR3 DNA reads TGCGCCAGCAGCCCCGGGGTAGCTGTTACCGGGGAGCTGTTTTTT.

The J gene is TRBJ2-5, the V gene TRBV7-7, with a weak D call TRBD2 (6 bases). Germline V CDR1 and CDR2: SSHAT, FNYEAQ (reference sequence). The V gene lost 4 bases and the J gene lost 5 bases, with 17 bases spanning the gap. The CDR3 is 15 amino acids. For the CDR3, the DNA is TGTGCCAGCAGCTGGGGGGTCGGGGCTGGTGAGACCCAGTACTTC. This gives the protein CASSWGVGAGETQYF.

V is TRBV6-1 and J is TRBJ2-7; the match to TRBD2 covers 9 bases. With V trimmed by 4 bases and J by 1 base, 5 bases remained unmatched. Per the germline V gene, CDR1 is MNHNS and CDR2 is SASEGT. The length of the CDR3 is 15 residues. CDR3 in amino acids: CASSVLAGHSYEQYF. The CDR3 DNA is TGTGCCAGCAGTGTACTAGCGGGTCATTCCTACGAGCAGTACTTC.

The V gene is TRBV18, the J gene TRBJ2-7; 8 nucleotides agree with TRBD1. Germline V gene lookup returns CDR1 KGHSH and CDR2 LQKENI. After removal of 3 bases from V and 2 bases from J, the junction contained 6 bases not matched to a gene. The CDR3 consists of 15 residues. CDR3 coding DNA: TGTGCCAGCTCACCCCGGGACAGGACTCCCTACGAGCAGTACTTC. Its protein product is CASSPRDRTPYEQYF.

This clone was counted between two and nine times. The chain recombines TRBV9 with TRBJ2-5, with D possibly matching TRBD1 (5 bases). V lost 3 bases and J 2 bases, leaving 14 bases between the germline ends. Germline CDR1 is SGDLS and CDR2 is YYNGEE. The CDR3 spans 15 residues. For the CDR3, the DNA is TGTGCCAGCAGCGCCGAAACAGGTACACAAGAGACCCAGTACTTC. It codes for CASSAETGTQETQYF.

By share of the sample, this clone is large. The rearrangement joins TRBV19 to TRBJ1-1; no definite D call. The CDR3 loop spans 13 amino acids. V lost 10 bases and J lost 2, with 14 bases in between. Germline CDR1 LNHDA, CDR2 SQIVND (reference sequence). CDR3 region: CATDPTDNTEAFF. The CDR3 DNA sequence: TGTGCCACCGACCCGACGGATAACACTGAAGCTTTCTTT.